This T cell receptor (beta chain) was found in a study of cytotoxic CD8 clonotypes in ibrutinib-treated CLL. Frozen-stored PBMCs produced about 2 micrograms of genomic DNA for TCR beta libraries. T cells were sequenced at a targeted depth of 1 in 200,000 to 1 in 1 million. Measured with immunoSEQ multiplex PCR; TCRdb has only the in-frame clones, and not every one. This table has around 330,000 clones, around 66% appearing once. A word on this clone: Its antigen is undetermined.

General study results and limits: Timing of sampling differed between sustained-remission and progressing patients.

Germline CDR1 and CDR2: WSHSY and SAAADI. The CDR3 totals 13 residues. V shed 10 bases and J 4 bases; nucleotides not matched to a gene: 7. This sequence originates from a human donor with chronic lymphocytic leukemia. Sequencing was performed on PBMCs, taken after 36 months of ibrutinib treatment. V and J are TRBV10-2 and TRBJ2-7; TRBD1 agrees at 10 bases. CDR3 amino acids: CATLGGQGYEQYF. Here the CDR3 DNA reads TGCGCCACCCTTGGGGGACAGGGGTACGAGCAGTACTTC.